Below are 22 T cell receptor beta chains sequenced from a single sample in a study of graft-versus-host responses after intestinal transplantation. No antigen has been assigned to these receptors. The data were produced by immunoSEQ multiplex PCR, yet TCRdb's version contains in-frame clones alone and is incomplete. This sample carries about 31,000 clones, around 85% of them seen once, and the ten largest clones take roughly 19%. The sequences come from unstimulated CD8+ T cells sorted from spleen or lymph node cells, collected before intestinal transplant. The receptors shown here come from a human donor who received an intestinal transplant.

The chain uses TRBV5-1 and TRBJ2-1; TRBD2 agrees at 10 bases. This CDR3 is 14 amino acids long. The germline gives CDR1 SGHRS, CDR2 YFSETQ. The J segment lost 4 bases and the V segment lost 7 bases, leaving 5 bases of the junction unmatched. CDR3 in amino acids: CASQGTSVYNEQFF. The DNA for the CDR3 is TGCGCCAGCCAGGGGACTAGCGTTTACAATGAGCAGTTCTTC.

The genes are TRBV5-4 and TRBJ2-2; D is unresolved. Germline V gene lookup returns CDR1 SGHNT and CDR2 YYREEE (reference sequence). V dropped 0 bases and J dropped 0 bases, with 9 bases sitting between them. This CDR3 has 16 residues. The CDR3 sequence: CASSLAPNPNTGELFF. The CDR3 nucleotides are TGTGCCAGCAGCTTGGCCCCCAATCCGAACACCGGGGAGCTGTTTTTT. The full variable domain, rest sourced from reference TRBV5-4 and TRBJ2-2, is ETGVTQSPTHLIKTRGQQVTLRCSSQSGHNTVSWYQQALGQGPQFIFQYYREEENGRGNFPPRFSGLQFPNYSSELNVNALELDDSALYLCASSLAPNPNTGELFFGEGSRLTVL.

The V and J genes are TRBV6-6 and TRBJ2-7; weak D call: TRBD1 (5 bases). In germline, CDR1 is MNHNY, CDR2 SVGAGI (reference sequence). The CDR3 runs to 15 residues. Trimming shortened V by 3 bases and J by 1 base, and 13 bases separated the two germline ends. CDR3 amino acids: CASSYGPGSSYEQYF. As DNA, the CDR3 is TGTGCCAGCAGTTATGGGCCAGGGTCATCCTACGAGCAGTACTTC.

The chain recombines TRBV29-1 with TRBJ2-7; 11 bases are a match to TRBD1. This CDR3 region has 16 residues. The V gene's germline CDR1 is SQVTM and CDR2 ANQGSEA. The J segment lost 1 base and the V segment lost 2 bases, leaving 7 bases of the junction unmatched. The CDR3 loop is CSVEKDRGPESYEQYF. Written as DNA, the CDR3 is TGCAGCGTTGAAAAGGACAGGGGGCCTGAGTCCTACGAGCAGTACTTC.

V usage is TRBV27 and J usage is TRBJ2-7; 8 nucleotides agree with TRBD2. With 8 bases clipped from V and 1 base from J, the junction kept 7 bases outside the gene matches. The length of the CDR3 is 14 residues. Germline CDR1 MNHEY, CDR2 SMNVEV (reference sequence). The CDR3 DNA reads TGTGCCAGCGCATACCGGGGGGGGTCCTACGAGCAGTACTTC. Translating gives CASAYRGGSYEQYF.

The chain couples TRBV28 to TRBJ2-3, with 12 bases aligning to TRBD2. V was clipped by 4 bases and J by 1 base; unmatched bases: 6. CDR1 and CDR2 from the germline V gene are MDHEN and SYDVKM. CDR3 size: 17 residues. CDR3 nucleotide sequence: TGTGCCAGCAGTTCCTGGACTAGCGGGACTGGCACAGATACGCAGTATTTT. Translation: CASSSWTSGTGTDTQYF.

DNA for the CDR3: TGTGCCAGCAGGAGGGACAGTTCCTACGAGCAGTACTTC. It translates to CASRRDSSYEQYF. The V gene is TRBV27, the J gene TRBJ2-7, with TRBD1 matching 7 bases. The CDR3 loop spans 13 amino acids. J gave up 1 base and V 6 bases, and 3 bases lay outside the gene matches. CDR1 and CDR2 (germline): MNHEY, SMNVEV (reference sequence).

This chain uses TRBV9 with TRBJ2-6; D is uncertain. The V end lost 5 bases, the J end lost 1 base, and 7 bases lay between the germline ends. The CDR3 spans 14 residues. The germline V gene has CDR1 SGDLS and CDR2 YYNGEE. As DNA, the CDR3 is TGTGCCAGCAGTATCTCTTCTGGGGCCAACGTCCTGACTTTC. It specifies CASSISSGANVLTF.

V and J are TRBV19 and TRBJ1-3; D is perhaps TRBD1 (6 bases). Germline lookup yields CDR1 LNHDA and CDR2 SQIVND (reference sequence). The CDR3 has 15 amino acids. The V end was cut by 1 base, the J end by 2 bases, with 9 bases between. CDR3 nucleotides: TGTGCCAGTAGTATAGCGGACAGCCCTGGAAACACCATATATTTT. Translating it yields CASSIADSPGNTIYF.

This chain uses TRBV7-6 with TRBJ2-7; 9 bases are a match to TRBD1. The germline V gene has CDR1 SGHVS and CDR2 FNYEAQ. The CDR3 runs to 14 residues. The trim removed 5 bases at V and 1 base at J, leaving 3 bases unmatched. The CDR3 here is CASSPGTGSYEQYF. For the CDR3, the DNA is TGTGCCAGCAGCCCCGGGACAGGGTCCTACGAGCAGTACTTC.

This clone appeared a single time. The chain couples TRBV9 to TRBJ2-2; TRBD2 aligns across 8 bases. Germline V gene sequence: CDR1 SGDLS, CDR2 YYNGEE. The CDR3 runs to 17 residues. V trimming: 7 bases; J trimming: 0 bases; junction bases outside the gene matches: 11. For the CDR3, the DNA is TGTGCCAGCTCTTGGGCGGGAGGCTCCGCGAACACCGGGGAGCTGTTTTTT. Residues: CASSWAGGSANTGELFF. The entire variable domain, with the rest obtained from reference TRBV9 and TRBJ2-2, is as follows: DSGVTQTPKHLITATGQRVTLRCSPRSGDLSVYWYQQSLDQGLQFLIQYYNGEERAKGNILERFSAQQFPDLHSELNLSSLELGDSALYFCASSWAGGSANTGELFFGEGSRLTVL.

This clone was picked up one time. The V gene is TRBV2, the J gene TRBJ2-2; D is possibly TRBD2 (5 bases). CDR1 is SNHLY and CDR2 is FYNNEI in the germline V gene. V lost 2 bases and J 2 bases, leaving 9 bases between the germline ends. The CDR3 is 15 residues long. The CDR3 reads CASSEWLANTGELFF. For the CDR3, the DNA is TGTGCCAGCAGTGAATGGCTAGCCAACACCGGGGAGCTGTTTTTT.

V usage is TRBV5-5 and J usage is TRBJ1-2; TRBD1 matches at 7 bases. The CDR3 sequence is 15 residues long. With V trimmed by 4 bases and J by 2 bases, 8 bases remained unmatched. Germline CDR1 SGHKS, CDR2 YYEKEE (reference sequence). Here the CDR3 reads CASSTTGRINYGYTF. Written as DNA, the CDR3 is TGTGCCAGCAGCACGACAGGGAGAATCAACTATGGCTACACCTTC.

The chain carries TRBV4-1 and TRBJ1-1; TRBD1 matches at 7 bases. V shed 4 bases and J 7 bases; nucleotides not matched to a gene: 9. This CDR3 spans 14 amino acids. The germline V gene has CDR1 MGHRA and CDR2 YSYEKL. Here the CDR3 reads CASSLRQGPYEAFF. The CDR3 DNA follows: TGCGCCAGCAGCCTTCGACAGGGCCCATATGAAGCTTTCTTT.

Concerning this clone itself: The junction and the germline gene differ at one end; a read error may be behind it. The J gene is TRBJ2-7, the V gene TRBV11-2; no reliable D call. The CDR3 has 12 amino acids. CDR1 SGHAT and CDR2 FQNNGV come from the germline V gene. The CDR3, as DNA: TGTGCCAGCAGCTTAGAAGGTTCGGAGCCGTACTTC. This encodes CASSLEGSEPYF.

This sequence joins TRBV2 and TRBJ2-5; maybe TRBD2 (6 bases). Germline V gene sequence: CDR1 SNHLY, CDR2 FYNNEI. The CDR3 sequence is 18 residues long. V lost 0 bases, J lost 4 bases, and 21 bases lay in between. CDR3 DNA: TGTGCCAGCAGTGAAGCCGGCGGGCAGGACCCGGAGGGAGAGACCCAGTACTTC. Residues: CASSEAGGQDPEGETQYF.

This chain links TRBV30 with TRBJ2-5, with a tentative D call TRBD2 (6 bases). This CDR3 has 14 residues. Trimming shortened V by 5 bases and J by 5 bases, and 18 bases separated the two germline ends. Germline CDR1 reads GTSNPN; CDR2 reads SVGIG (reference sequence). CDR3 protein: CAWSLLAGRETQYF. The CDR3 DNA follows: TGTGCCTGGTCCCTTTTGGCAGGGAGGGAGACCCAGTACTTC.

CDR3: CASSPRGYEQYF. The CDR3 nucleotides read TGTGCCAGCAGTCCTCGGGGGTACGAGCAGTACTTC. This chain links TRBV28 with TRBJ2-7, with D perhaps TRBD2 (6 bases). CDR3 size: 12 residues. CDR1 and CDR2 (germline): MDHEN, SYDVKM. Trimming took 5 bases from V and 4 from J, leaving 9 bases between them.

The rearrangement joins TRBV27 to TRBJ2-7, with 13 bases that match TRBD2. Looked up from germline, CDR1 is MNHEY and CDR2 is SMNVEV (reference sequence). This CDR3 has 16 amino acids. The ends lost 5 bases at V and 6 bases at J; junction bases unmatched: 10. In DNA form, the CDR3 reads TGTGCCAGCAGTCTGCTACTAGCGGGAGGGCCAGGCGAGCAGTACTTC. Its protein product is CASSLLLAGGPGEQYF.

This chain joins TRBV11-2 and TRBJ2-5; D not certain. CDR1 SGHAT and CDR2 FQNNGV come from the germline V gene. The CDR3 runs to 14 residues. With 1 base removed from V and 1 base from J, the gap between germline ends came to 7 bases. In nucleotides, the CDR3 is TGTGCCAGCAGCTTAGTCAGGCCCCAAGAGACCCAGTACTTC. It is translated as CASSLVRPQETQYF.

The V and J genes are TRBV27 and TRBJ2-7, with 15 positions matching TRBD2. CDR3 length: 15 amino acids. The germline gives CDR1 MNHEY, CDR2 SMNVEV (reference sequence). The ends lost 6 bases at V and 3 bases at J; junction bases unmatched: 3. DNA for the CDR3: TGTGCCAGCAGCGGGACTAGCGGGGGGAACTACGAGCAGTACTTC. The encoded protein is CASSGTSGGNYEQYF.

This sequence joins TRBV5-5 and TRBJ2-7, with unresolved D. V lost 5 bases, J lost 6 bases, and 12 bases lay in between. The CDR3 extends over 12 amino acids. Looked up from germline, CDR1 is SGHKS and CDR2 is YYEKEE (reference sequence). The CDR3 loop is CASRSLGFEQYF. CDR3 sequence (DNA): TGTGCCAGCAGATCCCTCGGGTTCGAGCAGTACTTC.